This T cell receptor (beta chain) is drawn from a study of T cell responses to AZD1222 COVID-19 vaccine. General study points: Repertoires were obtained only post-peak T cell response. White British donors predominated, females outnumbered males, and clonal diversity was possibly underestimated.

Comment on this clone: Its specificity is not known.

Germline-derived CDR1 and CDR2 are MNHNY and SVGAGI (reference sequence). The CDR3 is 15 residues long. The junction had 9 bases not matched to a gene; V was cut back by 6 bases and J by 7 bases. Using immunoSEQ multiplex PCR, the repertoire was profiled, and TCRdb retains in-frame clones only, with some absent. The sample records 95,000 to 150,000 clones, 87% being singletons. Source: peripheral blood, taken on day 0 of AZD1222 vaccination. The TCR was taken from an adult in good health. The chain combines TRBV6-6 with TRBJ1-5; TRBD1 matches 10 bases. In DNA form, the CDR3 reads TGTGCCAGCAGGCCACTGGGACAGGGGTTCCAGCCCCAGCATTTT. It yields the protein CASRPLGQGFQPQHF.